This entry describes one T cell receptor beta chain. The CDR3 is 15 amino acids. Germline CDR1 reads SGHRS; CDR2 reads YFSETQ. The V and J ends lost 1 base and 1 base respectively, with 10 bases between them. The sample comes from a study of technical replicates of blood from a handful of donors. Clones were sequenced by immunoSEQ multiplex PCR, and TCRdb holds only the in-frame ones, with some missing. This table has 65,000 to 90,000 clones, over 90% appearing once. This sequence originates from a human donor in good health. The source material was T cells isolated from PBMCs. The rearrangement joins TRBV5-1 to TRBJ2-3, with unresolved D. The chain's CDR3 is CASSLKAEGTDTQYF. The CDR3 coding sequence is TGCGCCAGCAGCTTGAAAGCCGAGGGCACAGATACGCAGTATTTT.